This T cell receptor beta chain appears in the sequencing data of a study of blood T cell repertoires in COVID-19. About the study: From T cells, B-cell-depleted T cells, or PBMCs came the material, which was cDNA or gDNA.

Those enrolled, adults aged roughly 18 to 90 years, came from around 25 US areas. People in the exposed group encountered a COVID-19 case within 2 weeks before entering the study. Original processing notes: For nucleated cells, counts were estimated from reference gene primer amplification. Some clones are missing from TCRdb's copy, which holds only in-frame ones; the method was immunoSEQ multiplex PCR. D and trimming come from the DNA, and the V and J calls and clone size come from that table. The repertoire holds under 250,000 clones, with 83% as singletons. The CDR3 is made up of 15 amino acids. Germline V gene sequence: CDR1 LNHDA, CDR2 SQIVND (reference sequence). Trimming removed 5 bases at V and 2 bases at J, with 15 bases between.

Sequencing was performed on PBMCs or T cells enriched from blood (not recorded which). The sequence was collected from a woman between 45 and 65 years old who had been exposed to COVID-19. This chain connects TRBV19 to TRBJ1-2, with D perhaps matching TRBD1 (6 bases). CDR3 DNA: TGTGCCAGTAGTCCCCCGACAGGTCTGAACTATGGCTACACCTTC. Translation gives CASSPPTGLNYGYTF.